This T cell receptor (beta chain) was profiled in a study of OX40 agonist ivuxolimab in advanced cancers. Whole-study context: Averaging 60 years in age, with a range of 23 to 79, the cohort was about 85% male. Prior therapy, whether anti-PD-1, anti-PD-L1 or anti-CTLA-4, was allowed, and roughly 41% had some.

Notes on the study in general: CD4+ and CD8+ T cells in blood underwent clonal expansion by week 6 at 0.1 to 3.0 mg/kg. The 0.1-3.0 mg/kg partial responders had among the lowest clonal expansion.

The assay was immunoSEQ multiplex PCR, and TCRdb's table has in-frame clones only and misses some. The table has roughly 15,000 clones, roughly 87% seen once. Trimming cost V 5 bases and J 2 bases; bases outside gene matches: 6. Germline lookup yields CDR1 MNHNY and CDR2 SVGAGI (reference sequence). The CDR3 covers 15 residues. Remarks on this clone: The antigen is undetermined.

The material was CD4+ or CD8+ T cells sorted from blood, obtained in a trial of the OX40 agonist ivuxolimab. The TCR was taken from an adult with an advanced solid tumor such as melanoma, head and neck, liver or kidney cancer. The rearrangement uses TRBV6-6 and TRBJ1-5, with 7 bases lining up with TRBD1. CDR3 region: CASSQDGQGNQPQHF. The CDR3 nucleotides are TGTGCCAGCAGTCAGGATGGACAGGGCAATCAGCCCCAGCATTTT.